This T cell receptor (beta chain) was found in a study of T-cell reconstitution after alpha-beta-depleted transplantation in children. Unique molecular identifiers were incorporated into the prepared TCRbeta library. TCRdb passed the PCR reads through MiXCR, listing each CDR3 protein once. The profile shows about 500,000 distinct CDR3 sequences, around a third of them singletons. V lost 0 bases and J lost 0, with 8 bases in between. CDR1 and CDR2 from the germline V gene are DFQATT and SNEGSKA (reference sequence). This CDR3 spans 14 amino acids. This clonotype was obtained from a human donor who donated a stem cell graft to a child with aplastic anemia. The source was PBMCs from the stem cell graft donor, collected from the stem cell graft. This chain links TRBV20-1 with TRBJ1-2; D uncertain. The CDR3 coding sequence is TGCAGTGCTAGAGAACCAGAGGCTAACTATGGCTACACCTTC. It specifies CSAREPEANYGYTF.